These T cell receptor beta chains were read from a single sample in a study of Graves' ophthalmopathy and Graves' hyperthyroidism. TCRdb itself ran the multiplex PCR reads through MiXCR, one entry per CDR3 protein. Of more than 300,000 distinct CDR3 sequences listed, approximately 15% are singletons. Sequencing was done on a sample of peripheral blood. The receptors come from a woman under 30 with stable Graves' hyperthyroidism. Both conserved end residues are part of each CDR3. The order of the fields is D gene, V gene, J gene, clone size, CDR3 protein, CDR3 DNA. The D gene is left open where the match is weak. Expanded clones get a size class; other rows say once, few or many, or leave the size out.

D gene: TRBD1; V gene: TRBV27; J gene: TRBJ1-1; clone size: many; CDR3 protein: CASSLDLGQGAEAFF; CDR3 DNA: TGTGCCAGCAGTTTAGATTTGGGACAGGGTGCTGAAGCTTTCTTT
D gene: TRBD1; V gene: TRBV5-1; J gene: TRBJ1-6; clone size: many; CDR3 protein: CASSGQGGTNSPLHF; CDR3 DNA: TGCGCCAGCAGCGGTCAGGGGGGGACCAATTCACCCCTCCACTTT
D gene: -; V gene: TRBV6-1; J gene: TRBJ2-6; clone size: few; CDR3 protein: CASSPTGVPSGANVLTF; CDR3 DNA: TGTGCCAGCAGTCCGACAGGAGTCCCATCTGGGGCCAACGTCCTGACTTTC
D gene: -; V gene: TRBV6-2/TRBV6-3; J gene: TRBJ1-5; clone size: many; CDR3 protein: CASSSRSNQPQHF; CDR3 DNA: TGTGCCAGCAGTTCGCGGAGTAATCAGCCCCAGCATTTT
D gene: TRBD2; V gene: TRBV19; J gene: TRBJ2-5; clone size: few; CDR3 protein: CASSVAGGIQETQYF; CDR3 DNA: TGTGCCAGTAGTGTAGCGGGGGGGATCCAAGAGACCCAGTACTTC
D gene: -; V gene: TRBV19; J gene: TRBJ1-5; clone size: once; CDR3 protein: CASSTKSGLHNQPQHF; CDR3 DNA: TGTGCCAGTAGTACGAAGAGTGGGCTCCACAATCAGCCCCAGCATTTT
D gene: TRBD1; V gene: TRBV6-1; J gene: TRBJ1-1; clone size: many; CDR3 protein: CATGQAGKNTEAFF; CDR3 DNA: TGTGCCACCGGACAGGCGGGAAAGAACACTGAAGCTTTCTTT
D gene: -; V gene: TRBV3-1; J gene: TRBJ1-1; clone size: few; CDR3 protein: CASSLGLHTEAFF; CDR3 DNA: TGTGCCAGCAGCCTGGGACTTCACACTGAAGCTTTCTTT
D gene: -; V gene: TRBV11-1; J gene: TRBJ1-2; clone size: few; CDR3 protein: CASRGRNYGYTF; CDR3 DNA: TGTGCCAGCAGGGGGAGGAACTATGGCTACACCTTC
D gene: -; V gene: TRBV11-3; J gene: TRBJ2-7; clone size: many; CDR3 protein: CASSVGRGTYEQYF; CDR3 DNA: TGTGCCAGCAGCGTGGGCAGGGGAACCTACGAGCAGTACTTC
D gene: -; V gene: TRBV7-3; J gene: TRBJ2-5; clone size: many; CDR3 protein: CASSFQYQETQYF; CDR3 DNA: TGTGCCAGCAGCTTTCAGTACCAAGAGACCCAGTACTTC
D gene: -; V gene: TRBV4-1; J gene: TRBJ2-5; clone size: many; CDR3 protein: CASSQVAGRGETQYF; CDR3 DNA: TGCGCCAGCAGCCAAGTGGCAGGGCGCGGGGAGACCCAGTACTTC
D gene: -; V gene: TRBV6-1; J gene: TRBJ2-7; clone size: many; CDR3 protein: CASSPILEGGGFEQYF; CDR3 DNA: TGTGCCAGCAGTCCCATCTTAGAGGGGGGAGGGTTCGAGCAGTACTTC
D gene: -; V gene: TRBV7-8; J gene: TRBJ1-1; clone size: many; CDR3 protein: CASSLDSEAFF; CDR3 DNA: TGTGCCAGCAGCTTAGACAGTGAAGCTTTCTTT
D gene: TRBD2; V gene: TRBV28; J gene: TRBJ2-5; clone size: few; CDR3 protein: CASSRRGSETQYF; CDR3 DNA: TGTGCCAGCAGTCGGCGGGGGTCGGAGACCCAGTACTTC
D gene: -; V gene: TRBV11-2; J gene: TRBJ2-7; clone size: many; CDR3 protein: CASSRGAARGEQYF; CDR3 DNA: TGTGCCAGCAGCCGGGGGGCAGCACGTGGGGAGCAGTACTTC
D gene: -; V gene: TRBV7-6; J gene: TRBJ2-5; clone size: many; CDR3 protein: CASSPGARAYQETQYF; CDR3 DNA: TGTGCCAGCAGCCCCGGGGCGCGGGCTTACCAAGAGACCCAGTACTTC
D gene: TRBD1; V gene: TRBV9; J gene: TRBJ1-3; clone size: few; CDR3 protein: CASSVVGTVATSGNTIYF; CDR3 DNA: TGTGCCAGCAGCGTAGTGGGGACAGTGGCAACCTCTGGAAACACCATATATTTT
D gene: TRBD1; V gene: TRBV6-2/TRBV6-3; J gene: TRBJ1-4; clone size: few; CDR3 protein: CASSYTGTGHEKLFF; CDR3 DNA: TGTGCCAGCAGTTACACCGGGACAGGTCATGAAAAACTGTTTTTT
D gene: -; V gene: TRBV24-1; J gene: TRBJ2-2; clone size: -; CDR3 protein: CATSDPDRALTGELFF; CDR3 DNA: TGTGCCACCAGTGATCCCGACCGGGCGCTCACCGGGGAGCTGTTTTTT
D gene: -; V gene: TRBV5-1; J gene: TRBJ1-5; clone size: many; CDR3 protein: CASSLAAGRGQPQHF; CDR3 DNA: TGCGCCAGCAGCTTGGCCGCAGGTCGGGGTCAGCCCCAGCATTTT
D gene: -; V gene: TRBV5-1; J gene: TRBJ1-1; clone size: once; CDR3 protein: CASRNTGDGSEAFF; CDR3 DNA: TGCGCCAGCAGGAACACCGGGGACGGATCTGAAGCTTTCTTT
D gene: -; V gene: TRBV12-3/TRBV12-4; J gene: TRBJ1-2; clone size: -; CDR3 protein: CASSGGQANYGYTF; CDR3 DNA: TGTGCCAGCAGCGGGGGACAAGCTAACTATGGCTACACCTTC
D gene: -; V gene: TRBV6-5; J gene: TRBJ1-1; clone size: -; CDR3 protein: CASSYLPGTKPNTEAFF; CDR3 DNA: TGTGCCAGCAGTTACCTTCCCGGGACAAAACCGAACACTGAAGCTTTCTTT
D gene: -; V gene: TRBV24-1; J gene: TRBJ2-2; clone size: few; CDR3 protein: CATSDLQGELGTGELFF; CDR3 DNA: TGTGCCACCAGTGATTTACAGGGAGAGCTGGGCACCGGGGAGCTGTTTTTT
D gene: -; V gene: TRBV2; J gene: TRBJ1-5; clone size: many; CDR3 protein: CASSQRGGETPNQPQHF; CDR3 DNA: TGTGCCAGCAGTCAGAGGGGAGGAGAAACCCCCAATCAGCCCCAGCATTTT
D gene: -; V gene: TRBV15; J gene: TRBJ1-2; clone size: many; CDR3 protein: CATSREEERDGYTF; CDR3 DNA: TGTGCCACCAGCAGAGAGGAGGAGAGGGATGGCTACACCTTC
D gene: -; V gene: TRBV6-1; J gene: TRBJ2-7; clone size: many; CDR3 protein: CASSEWVQGEYEQYF; CDR3 DNA: TGTGCCAGCAGTGAATGGGTCCAGGGAGAATACGAGCAGTACTTC
D gene: -; V gene: TRBV7-6; J gene: TRBJ2-7; clone size: many; CDR3 protein: CASSPDNFYEQYF; CDR3 DNA: TGTGCCAGCAGCCCGGACAACTTTTACGAGCAGTACTTC
D gene: -; V gene: TRBV18; J gene: TRBJ1-1; clone size: few; CDR3 protein: CASSPLTRRSNTEAFF; CDR3 DNA: TGTGCCAGCTCACCACTAACTAGGAGGTCGAACACTGAAGCTTTCTTT
D gene: TRBD1; V gene: TRBV6-5; J gene: TRBJ1-1; clone size: many; CDR3 protein: CASRQTGSTEAFF; CDR3 DNA: TGTGCCAGTCGACAGACAGGGAGCACTGAAGCTTTCTTT